The present T cell receptor beta chain was sequenced within a study of regulatory T cells in long-lasting Graves disease. Time point here: persistent/refractory GD, antithyroid drugs over 5 years with positive TRAb. There was RNA extracted from PBMCs, and the TCR library was made from it. Patients were from an endocrinology department in Xi'an, China. Study-level results: Thyroid tissue went unstudied; only peripheral blood was examined.

According to the study, TCR beta libraries were built with iRepertoire HTBI primers and CDR3-region Arm-PCR. TCRdb itself ran the multiplex PCR reads through MiXCR, one entry per CDR3 protein. The sample includes fewer than 550,000 distinct CDR3 sequences, 20% to 25% of them seen just once. V was shortened by 3 bases and J by 3 bases, with 14 bases between the two germline ends. Looked up from germline, CDR1 is SEHNR and CDR2 is FQNEAQ (reference sequence). This CDR3 has 15 amino acids. Ten or more counts support this clonotype. No antigen is known for it. The chain uses TRBV7-9 and TRBJ1-1; no firm D call. The source was peripheral blood mononuclear cells (PBMCs), collected when the disease was refractory, from a patient treated with antithyroid drugs. This receptor was obtained from a female donor with Graves disease. CDR3 nucleotides: TGTGCCAGCAGCTTGTGGACGGCCGGCGACACTGAAGCTTTCTTT. Translating it yields CASSLWTAGDTEAFF.